One and the same sample provided the 18 T cell receptor beta chains below, sequenced in a study of T cells after yellow fever vaccination. From the 5' RACE reads, TCRdb called clonotypes with MiXCR, one entry per CDR3 protein. Of 350,000 to 550,000 distinct CDR3 sequences detected, about 17% appear once; the ten largest clones hold roughly a sixth. The sequencing used PBMCs, collected before the yellow fever booster vaccination. Receptor source: a man between 18 and 35 years old who received the YFV17D yellow fever vaccine.

V and J are TRBV7-3 and TRBJ2-6, with no clear D. Trimming stripped 1 base from V and 4 bases from J, with 8 bases between. The germline gives CDR1 SGHTA, CDR2 FQGTGA. The CDR3 contains 15 residues. The CDR3 DNA follows: TGTGCCAGCAGCTTAAATCCCTCCGGGGCCAACGTCCTGACTTTC. Protein sequence: CASSLNPSGANVLTF.

This sequence joins TRBV6-2 or TRBV6-3 and TRBJ2-4; weak D call: TRBD1 (6 bases). This CDR3 has 18 residues. Trimming cost V 6 bases and J 2 bases, with 23 bases left between them. CDR1 and CDR2 (germline): MNHEY, SVGEGT. The CDR3 region has the DNA TGTGCCAGCAGCCCCAGTTTTTTTCCGCAGGGGTCCAAAAACATTCAGTACTTC. Protein: CASSPSFFPQGSKNIQYF.

The V call is TRBV6-1, the J call TRBJ2-2, with D perhaps matching TRBD2 (6 bases). Trimming shortened V by 6 bases and J by 4 bases, and 15 bases separated the two germline ends. This CDR3 region has 15 residues. Germline V gene sequence: CDR1 MNHNS, CDR2 SASEGT. The DNA for the CDR3 is TGTGCCAGCAGGTCCGGAGAAGCGGGCACCGGGGAGCTGTTTTTT. The encoded protein is CASRSGEAGTGELFF.

This clonotype was found many times. The rearrangement joins TRBV4-1 to TRBJ2-5, with D unresolved. Trimming took off 0 bases at V and 1 base at J, with 3 bases between the two ends. This CDR3 spans 13 amino acids. Germline V CDR1 and CDR2: MGHRA, YSYEKL. CDR3 residues: CASSQDIQETQYF. As DNA, the CDR3 is TGCGCCAGCAGCCAAGATATCCAAGAGACCCAGTACTTC.

The J gene is TRBJ2-3, the V gene TRBV7-9, with no clear D. CDR1 is SEHNR, CDR2 FQNEAQ, per germline (reference sequence). V gave up 2 bases and J gave up 6 bases, with 9 bases separating them. The CDR3 spans 13 residues. The CDR3 nucleotides read TGTGCCAGCAGCTTAATTAGTTCGGATACGCAGTATTTT. This sequence encodes CASSLISSDTQYF.

The chain has TRBV28 and TRBJ1-6; D is uncertain. The length of the CDR3 is 14 residues. The ends were cut back, 6 bases at V and 14 bases at J, with 20 bases in the middle. Germline V gene sequence: CDR1 MDHEN, CDR2 SYDVKM. The CDR3 is CASSPLGSRQALHF. As DNA, the CDR3 is TGTGCCAGCAGCCCCCTGGGATCCAGGCAAGCCCTCCACTTT.

The chain has TRBV5-4 and TRBJ2-1; TRBD1 matches 7 bases. The germline gives CDR1 SGHNT, CDR2 YYREEE (reference sequence). CDR3 length: 14 amino acids. Trimming removed 1 base from V and 4 bases from J; junction bases left unmatched: 2. CDR3 DNA: TGTGCCAGCAGCTTGTGGACAGGATACAATGAGCAGTTCTTC. Protein product: CASSLWTGYNEQFF.

The table lists this clonotype with a few counts. The chain employs TRBV7-2 and TRBJ2-3; a weak D match, TRBD2 (5 bases). The CDR3 runs 13 residues. V was trimmed by 3 bases and J by 4 bases, leaving 8 bases between them. Germline V gene data show CDR1 as SGHTA and CDR2 as FQGNSA. CDR3 DNA: TGTGCCAGCAGCTTGGGAGAGTCAGATACGCAGTATTTT. Protein product: CASSLGESDTQYF.

DNA for the CDR3: TGTGCCAGCTCACCACAGGGACAGGTCCCCGAGCAGTACTTC. Protein product: CASSPQGQVPEQYF. The genes are TRBV18 and TRBJ2-7; 8 bases fit TRBD1. This CDR3 region has 14 residues. CDR1 and CDR2 (germline): KGHSH, LQKENI. Germline trimming cut 1 base from V and 6 bases from J; bases unmatched to any gene: 5.

This clonotype occurred a few times. CDR3 loop: CASTRQGMGETQYF. As DNA, the CDR3 is TGTGCCAGCACCCGACAGGGGATGGGGGAGACCCAGTACTTC. This sequence joins TRBV6-1 and TRBJ2-5, with TRBD1 matching 8 bases. The CDR3 has 14 residues. The germline CDR1 and CDR2 sequences are MNHNS and SASEGT. With V trimmed by 7 bases and J by 5 bases, 9 bases remained unmatched.

This chain links TRBV10-3 with TRBJ2-7, with D tentatively TRBD1 (5 bases). Germline V gene sequence: CDR1 ENHRY, CDR2 SYGVKD. The V end lost 8 bases, the J end lost 1 base, and 12 bases lay between the germline ends. The CDR3 covers 13 residues. The CDR3 protein is CAIAGSISYEQYF. CDR3 DNA: TGTGCCATCGCAGGGTCTATTTCCTACGAGCAGTACTTC.

This clonotype has ten or more counts. This chain joins TRBV9 and TRBJ1-2; D unclear. Looked up from germline, CDR1 is SGDLS and CDR2 is YYNGEE. CDR3 length: 15 residues. Trimming pared 4 bases from V and 0 bases from J, leaving 13 bases between. The CDR3 is CASSPPGPTNYGYTF. The CDR3 DNA reads TGTGCCAGCAGCCCCCCGGGTCCGACTAACTATGGCTACACCTTC.

V gene TRBV5-1 combines with J gene TRBJ2-3; tentative D call: TRBD2 (6 bases). CDR1 is SGHRS, CDR2 YFSETQ, per germline. The V end was cut by 4 bases, the J end by 3 bases, with 18 bases between. This CDR3 contains 16 residues. In DNA, the CDR3 is TGCGCCAGCAGCCCTTGGGGATCGGGGGTTACAGATACGCAGTATTTT. Translation gives CASSPWGSGVTDTQYF.

The V and J genes are TRBV11-1 and TRBJ1-5; D might be TRBD1 (6 bases). Trimming shortened V by 8 bases and J by 6 bases, and 17 bases separated the two germline ends. The CDR3 is 14 residues long. Germline loops: CDR1 SGHAT, CDR2 FQDESV (reference sequence). CDR3 sequence: CASGGLDLIQPQHF. Written as DNA, the CDR3 is TGTGCCAGCGGGGGGCTGGACCTCATTCAGCCCCAGCATTTT.

This clonotype was picked up a small number of times. The rearrangement uses TRBV7-8 and TRBJ2-2; tentative D call: TRBD1 (5 bases). The germline V and J ends were trimmed by 1 base and 0 bases, with 6 bases remaining between them. The CDR3 is made up of 15 amino acids. Germline V lookup: CDR1 SGHVS, CDR2 FQNEAQ. The CDR3 nucleotides are TGTGCCAGCAGCTTAGAACAGGCGAACACCGGGGAGCTGTTTTTT. This gives the protein CASSLEQANTGELFF.

V is TRBV20-1 and J is TRBJ2-7; D unresolved. CDR1 is DFQATT, CDR2 SNEGSKA, per germline (reference sequence). V was cut by 3 bases and J by 3 bases, with 6 bases left in between. This CDR3 spans 11 amino acids. CDR3 in amino acids: CSARANYEQYF. CDR3 in DNA: TGCAGTGCTAGGGCCAACTACGAGCAGTACTTC.

The CDR3, as DNA: TGTGCCATCAGCGCCGGGACAGGGGGCGTTCGGTACACTGAAGCTTTCTTT. Translated: CAISAGTGGVRYTEAFF. This rearrangement joins TRBV10-3 to TRBJ1-1; 12 bases match TRBD1. Germline CDR1 ENHRY, CDR2 SYGVKD. The CDR3 is made up of 17 amino acids. V trimming: 6 bases; J trimming: 3 bases; junction bases outside the gene matches: 11.

The rearrangement uses TRBV6-5 and TRBJ2-3; D call uncertain. V lost 3 bases to trimming and J lost 2 bases, with 6 bases between them. The germline V gene has CDR1 MNHEY and CDR2 SVGAGI. This CDR3 has 13 amino acids. The DNA of the CDR3 is TGTGCCAGCAGTTATAGACCCACAGATACGCAGTATTTT. This codes for CASSYRPTDTQYF.